The 18 T cell receptor beta chains below were found in one sample sequenced in a study of OX40 agonist ivuxolimab in advanced cancers. Assay: immunoSEQ multiplex PCR; the TCRdb copy retains only in-frame clones and omits some. Among just under 75,000 clones listed, around 90% were seen once. The specimen was CD4+ or CD8+ T cells sorted from blood, collected in a trial of the OX40 agonist ivuxolimab. The origin of the receptors is an adult with an advanced solid tumor such as melanoma, head and neck, liver or kidney cancer.

This clone has a single count. The chain recombines TRBV18 with TRBJ1-5; TRBD1 matches 11 bases. CDR1 and CDR2 from the germline V gene are KGHSH and LQKENI. V gave up 2 bases and J gave up 3 bases; unmatched junction bases: 3. CDR3 length equals 16 residues. The CDR3 sequence: CASSPGDRGVNQPQHF. The DNA for the CDR3 is TGTGCCAGCTCACCAGGGGACAGGGGGGTCAATCAGCCCCAGCATTTT.

CDR3 nucleotide sequence: TGTGCCAGCAGTAACCAAGGAAGGAGCTCCTACGAGCAGTACTTC. This encodes CASSNQGRSSYEQYF. This chain uses TRBV2 with TRBJ2-7; no reliable D call. The CDR3 has 15 residues. The V gene's germline CDR1 is SNHLY and CDR2 FYNNEI. V lost 5 bases and J 0 bases, leaving 14 bases between the germline ends.

The rearrangement joins TRBV11-2 to TRBJ1-1; weak D call: TRBD1 (6 bases). V was pared by 5 bases and J by 1 base, with 14 bases between. Germline V gene lookup returns CDR1 SGHAT and CDR2 FQNNGV. The CDR3 totals 15 residues. CDR3 DNA sequence: TGTGCCAGCAGCCCTTGGGGGCAGGCGAACACTGAAGCTTTCTTT. This codes for CASSPWGQANTEAFF.

This chain links TRBV30 with TRBJ2-3; possible D gene TRBD2, 5 bases. CDR3 length: 16 amino acids. Trimming removed 0 bases from V and 3 bases from J, with 16 bases in between. Looked up from germline, CDR1 is GTSNPN and CDR2 is SVGIG (reference sequence). CDR3 protein: CAWSVRGSTQTDTQYF. The CDR3 bases are TGTGCCTGGAGTGTACGGGGTAGTACGCAGACAGATACGCAGTATTTT.

This chain connects TRBV7-2 to TRBJ1-6; the D gene is possibly TRBD1 (5 bases). Looked up from germline, CDR1 is SGHTA and CDR2 is FQGNSA. This CDR3 is built from 14 residues. V lost 6 bases and J 11 bases, leaving 17 bases between the germline ends. In DNA form, the CDR3 reads TGTGCCAGCAGAAGTGGGGCGATGGCGACACCCCTCCACTTT. This encodes CASRSGAMATPLHF.

This clone appeared once. This sequence joins TRBV5-1 and TRBJ2-1; TRBD2 aligns across 9 bases. Germline CDR1 SGHRS, CDR2 YFSETQ. V was pared by 0 bases and J by 9 bases, with 7 bases of the junction left unmatched. This CDR3 region has 15 residues. CDR3: CASSLAGSGRREQFF. In DNA, the CDR3 is TGCGCCAGCAGCTTGGCCGGTAGCGGGAGACGTGAGCAGTTCTTC.

The gene calls are TRBV28 and TRBJ2-7, with a possible D match to TRBD2 (5 bases). The CDR3 covers 14 residues. Germline CDR1 is MDHEN and CDR2 is SYDVKM. Trimming removed 2 bases at V and 2 bases at J, with 10 bases between. In DNA form, the CDR3 reads TGTGCCAGCAGTTTAATCGGACTTACCTACGAGCAGTACTTC. Its translation is CASSLIGLTYEQYF.

In DNA, the CDR3 is TGTGCCAGCACCCCGCGGGAGGGCCGGAATGAGCAGTTCTTC. Translating it yields CASTPREGRNEQFF. J is TRBJ2-1 and V is TRBV6-1; TRBD2 matches at 9 bases. Trimming cost V 7 bases and J 7 bases; bases outside gene matches: 8. The CDR3 is 14 amino acids. From germline, CDR1 is MNHNS and CDR2 SASEGT.

The CDR3 nucleotides read TGCGCCAGCAGCCCCAACCAAGAGACCCAGTACTTC. Encoded protein: CASSPNQETQYF. The chain couples TRBV5-1 to TRBJ2-5; D not certain. The CDR3 has 12 amino acids. Germline lookup yields CDR1 SGHRS and CDR2 YFSETQ. V was clipped by 4 bases and J by 0 bases, with 4 bases between them.

CDR3 protein: CAIAGQGGGYTF. CDR3 sequence (DNA): TGTGCCATTGCGGGACAGGGCGGTGGCTACACCTTC. The rearrangement joins TRBV10-3 to TRBJ1-2; 9 bases align to TRBD1. J lost 7 bases, V lost 9 bases, and 6 bases had no gene match. The CDR3 is 12 residues long. The germline V gene has CDR1 ENHRY and CDR2 SYGVKD.

This clone was detected only once. The genes are TRBV7-2 and TRBJ2-7; TRBD1 aligns across 7 bases. Germline assignment: CDR1 SGHTA and CDR2 FQGNSA. The CDR3 contains 14 residues. The trim removed 4 bases at V and 6 bases at J, leaving 9 bases unmatched. This CDR3 is CASSSQGVSGEQYF. The CDR3 region has the DNA TGTGCCAGCAGCTCCCAGGGGGTGAGCGGCGAGCAGTACTTC.

The genes are TRBV6-5 and TRBJ1-2, with 7 positions matching TRBD1. Germline trimming cut 4 bases from V and 5 bases from J; bases unmatched to any gene: 4. Germline V lookup: CDR1 MNHEY, CDR2 SVGAGI. This CDR3 region has 13 residues. The CDR3 bases are TGTGCCAGCAGTTTGGGACAGCAGTATGGCTACACCTTC. It specifies CASSLGQQYGYTF.

The chain combines TRBV6-5 with TRBJ2-5, with 10 positions matching TRBD2. This CDR3 contains 15 residues. Germline CDR1 reads MNHEY; CDR2 reads SVGAGI. V trimming: 7 bases; J trimming: 5 bases; junction bases outside the gene matches: 10. The DNA for the CDR3 is TGTGCCAGCAACCCAGCGGGAGGGCCTTGGGAGACCCAGTACTTC. This codes for CASNPAGGPWETQYF.

The chain links TRBV30 to TRBJ2-2; 10 bases agree with TRBD2. Germline V gene lookup returns CDR1 GTSNPN and CDR2 SVGIG (reference sequence). V lost 5 bases, J lost 5 bases, and 5 bases stayed unmatched. This CDR3 has 14 amino acids. CDR3 sequence: CAWELAGVTGELFF. CDR3 in DNA: TGTGCCTGGGAGCTAGCGGGAGTGACCGGGGAGCTGTTTTTT.

This chain joins TRBV5-4 and TRBJ1-3, with unresolved D. V lost 0 bases, J lost 0 bases, and 10 bases lay in between. The CDR3 extends over 16 amino acids. Germline values: CDR1 SGHNT, CDR2 YYREEE (reference sequence). The CDR3 here is CASSLGHSYSGNTIYF. The CDR3 coding sequence is TGTGCCAGCAGCTTGGGGCACAGCTACTCTGGAAACACCATATATTTT.

This clone was picked up one time. The genes are TRBV30 and TRBJ2-1; 9 nucleotides align to TRBD2. The CDR3 is 14 residues long. J was trimmed by 10 bases and V by 4 bases; bases with no gene match: 11. Germline V lookup: CDR1 GTSNPN, CDR2 SVGIG (reference sequence). Written as DNA, the CDR3 is TGTGCCTGGACGGCATATGCGGGAGGGTTCGAGCAGTTCTTC. Translation gives CAWTAYAGGFEQFF.

The J gene is TRBJ2-3, the V gene TRBV10-3, with TRBD2 matching 14 bases. V shed 6 bases and J 4 bases; nucleotides not matched to a gene: 3. Germline CDR1 and CDR2: ENHRY and SYGVKD. The CDR3 loop spans 15 amino acids. The CDR3 nucleotides are TGTGCCATCAGGGGGACTAGCGGGAGCTCAGATACGCAGTATTTT. Its protein product is CAIRGTSGSSDTQYF.

The V gene is TRBV2, the J gene TRBJ2-1; 15 bases are a match to TRBD2. V trimming: 7 bases; J trimming: 7 bases; junction bases outside the gene matches: 11. The CDR3 is 17 amino acids. Looked up from germline, CDR1 is SNHLY and CDR2 is FYNNEI. The CDR3: CASTPGLAGGGTNEQFF. In nucleotides, the CDR3 is TGTGCCAGCACACCGGGACTAGCGGGAGGAGGCACGAATGAGCAGTTCTTC.